Sequencing of this TCR beta chain was carried out in a study of blood T cell repertoires in COVID-19. Turning to the study itself: From the United States, Italy and Spain came samples of acute and convalescent COVID-19.

Clones were read by immunoSEQ multiplex PCR, and TCRdb kept only the in-frame ones, dropping some. This sample yields 190,000 or so clones, of which roughly 81% are seen a single time; roughly 12% belongs to the top ten. Enrollment of patients from Seattle took place during active infection, with longitudinal follow-up. This receptor was identified in a woman of 80 years or more with COVID-19, enrolled during active disease. Sample: peripheral blood.

Here the CDR3 reads CASSSGGGQETQYF. The CDR3 DNA is TGTGCCAGCAGTAGCGGGGGGGGGCAAGAGACCCAGTACTTC. J is TRBJ2-5 and V is TRBV2, with 10 bases matching TRBD2. Germline V gives CDR1 SNHLY, CDR2 FYNNEI. Trimming at V came to 5 bases and at J to 2 bases, leaving 2 bases not matched to a gene. CDR3 length equals 14 residues.